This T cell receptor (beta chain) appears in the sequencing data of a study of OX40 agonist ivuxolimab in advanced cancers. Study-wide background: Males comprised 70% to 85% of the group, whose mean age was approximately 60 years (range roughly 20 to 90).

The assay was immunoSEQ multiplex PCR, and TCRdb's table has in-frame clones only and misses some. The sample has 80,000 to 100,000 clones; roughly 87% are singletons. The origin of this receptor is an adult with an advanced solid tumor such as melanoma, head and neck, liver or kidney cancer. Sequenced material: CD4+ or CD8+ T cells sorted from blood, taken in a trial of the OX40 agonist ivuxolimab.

In nucleotides, the CDR3 is TGTGCCAGCAGTGATCAAGGGAACTATGGCTACACCTTC. Its translation: CASSDQGNYGYTF. The chain carries TRBV2 and TRBJ1-2; no firm D call. Per the germline V gene, CDR1 is SNHLY and CDR2 is FYNNEI. There are 13 residues in the CDR3. Deletions cut 3 bases from V and 2 bases from J, with 7 bases between.